This TCR beta chain is drawn from a study of blood T cell repertoires in COVID-19. Looked up from germline, CDR1 is KGHSH and CDR2 is LQKENI. This CDR3 spans 15 amino acids. The junction had 10 bases not matched to a gene; V was cut back by 5 bases and J by 4 bases. Using immunoSEQ multiplex PCR, the repertoire was profiled, and TCRdb retains in-frame clones only, with some absent. The sample includes about 52,000 clones, 81% of them seen just once. The rearrangement links TRBV18 to TRBJ2-7; TRBD1 matches 8 bases. Material for sequencing was peripheral blood. The sequence was collected from a woman aged 80 or older with COVID-19, enrolled during active disease. The CDR3 nucleotides are TGTGCCAGCTCAACCACAGGGGGACCAGATTACGAGCAGTACTTC. This codes for CASSTTGGPDYEQYF. Supplemented by reference TRBV18 and TRBJ2-7, the full variable domain reads NAGVMQNPRHLVRRRGQEARLRCSPMKGHSHVYWYRQLPEEGLKFMVYLQKENIIDESGMPKERFSAEFPKEGPSILRIQQVVRGDSAAYFCASSTTGGPDYEQYFGPGTRLTVT.